This entry features one TCR beta chain sequence. The source of the sample is a study of blood T cell repertoires in COVID-19. Study overall: Researchers got acute and convalescent COVID-19 samples from the United States, Italy and Spain. Nucleic acid was either cDNA or gDNA, and it came from T cells, B-cell-depleted T cells, or PBMCs.

The table came from immunoSEQ multiplex PCR; TCRdb's copy has only in-frame clones and leaves some out. The data contain about 370,000 clones, 80% to 90% of them seen just once; the ten biggest clones take up roughly 1%. V was trimmed by 2 bases and J by 2 bases, leaving 10 bases between them. Germline V gives CDR1 SEHNR, CDR2 FQNEAQ (reference sequence). This CDR3 contains 14 residues. This chain connects TRBV7-9 to TRBJ2-7; no clear D gene. The TCR originated in a man aged 18 to 35 who had recovered from COVID-19. The sequencing input was PBMCs or T cells enriched from blood (not recorded which). Here the CDR3 DNA reads TGTGCCAGCAGCTTAACCCCGGGTCCCTACGAGCAGTACTTC. Its translation: CASSLTPGPYEQYF.